What follows is one TCR beta chain and its context. Its target is unknown. This specimen comes from a study of T cells after yellow fever vaccination. Study summary: SMART-Seq v4 Ultra Low Input handled preparation of low-cell-number fractions.

CDR3 length: 14 residues. Germline V lookup: CDR1 MDHEN, CDR2 SYDVKM. The V end was cut by 6 bases, the J end by 2 bases, with 14 bases between. Template-switching 5'RACE yielded the TCR cDNA; a universal primer site and UMIs were added in the process. TCRdb called the 5' RACE reads again in MiXCR, with one record for every CDR3 protein. This sample carries 200,000 or so distinct CDR3 sequences, approximately 6.7% of them seen once, and the ten largest clones take 0.85% to 1.2%. Study-wide findings and caveats: Subsequent booster samples again held most clones from primary vaccination (around 96% CD4, approximately 85% CD8).

The clonotype originates from a man aged 25-45 years who received the YFV17D yellow fever vaccine. The sample here was CD4+ T cells sorted from PBMCs, taken on the day of the yellow fever booster vaccination. The gene calls are TRBV28 and TRBJ2-7, with D perhaps matching TRBD2 (5 bases). CDR3 amino acids: CASRAGRGTYEQYF. The CDR3 DNA is TGTGCCAGCAGGGCGGGTAGAGGGACCTACGAGCAGTACTTC.